This T cell receptor (beta chain) stems from a study of Tregs in tolerant kidney transplant recipients. Method: immunoSEQ multiplex PCR; TCRdb's copy keeps in-frame clones and lacks some. The repertoire includes approximately 15,000 clones, around 53% of them detected once, and 2.5% to 4% sits in the top ten. There are a few counts of this clone. Its antigen is unknown. CFSE-labeled recipient PBMCs were cultured more than five days with irradiated graft donor PBMCs, then FACS-sorted. This clonotype originated in a human patient who received a combined kidney and bone marrow transplant. This specimen consisted of CD4+ T cells from blood cultured with allogeneic cells, obtained before the transplant.

The CDR3: CASRGQGATGANVLTF. The DNA of the CDR3 is TGTGCCAGCAGGGGACAGGGGGCAACCGGGGCCAACGTCCTGACTTTC. This chain uses TRBV6-6 with TRBJ2-6; 12 positions match TRBD1. The length of the CDR3 is 16 residues. Trimming removed 6 bases from V and 4 bases from J; junction bases left unmatched: 4. In germline, CDR1 is MNHNY, CDR2 SVGAGI (reference sequence).